This TCR beta chain was recorded in a study of blood T cell repertoires in COVID-19. V dropped 1 base and J dropped 2 bases, with 8 bases sitting between them. The CDR3 totals 14 residues. Germline V gene data show CDR1 as KGHSH and CDR2 as LQKENI. In the source study's methods: Nucleated cell counts were estimated from reference gene primer amplification. Some clones are missing from TCRdb's copy, which holds only in-frame ones; the method was immunoSEQ multiplex PCR. The V and J calls and clone size are taken from that table; D and trimming were inferred from the DNA. The sample shows approximately 300,000 clones, 70% to 90% of them seen only once.

The source material was PBMCs or T cells enriched from blood (not recorded which). This receptor was taken from a woman aged 25-40 years who had recovered from COVID-19. This chain links TRBV18 with TRBJ1-2; the D is unclear. CDR3 amino acids: CASSPRSENYGYTF. The CDR3 bases are TGTGCCAGCTCACCACGTTCGGAGAACTATGGCTACACCTTC.